This T cell receptor (beta chain) was identified in a study of shared clonotypes between healthy human individuals. Subsets obtained from CD4+ cells comprised CD45RA+ naive and CD45RA-negative memory cells. Sequencing used immunoSEQ multiplex PCR; TCRdb keeps in-frame clones, though not all of them. The sample carries roughly 1,000,000 clones, 75% to 85% recorded once. With regard to this clone: Antigen unknown.

The length of the CDR3 is 13 residues. The germline V gene has CDR1 SQVTM and CDR2 ANQGSEA. V gave up 6 bases and J gave up 4 bases; unmatched junction bases: 6. Study results and caveats: Only a few donors were included, so the genetic and exposure-history diversity represented was limited. Researchers sampled only blood; tissue repertoires likely differ. Clonotype sharing among donors was thought likely to change with sequencing depth.

This receptor was taken from a young man in good health. Some clones in this sample may be carry-over from other donors' samples. The sample taken for sequencing was memory CD4+ T cells from PBMCs. Sample subset: CD45RA-negative fraction. V gene TRBV29-1 combines with J gene TRBJ2-5, with 9 nucleotides matching TRBD1. The CDR3 DNA sequence: TGCAGCGTAGGTGGACAGGGGCTAGAGACCCAGTACTTC. Amino acids: CSVGGQGLETQYF.